The clone carrying this T cell receptor beta chain was recorded a few times. Sequenced material consisted of expressed TCRB transcripts (all of the isolated RNA was reverse transcribed). Method: immunoSEQ multiplex PCR; TCRdb's copy keeps in-frame clones and lacks some. Of roughly 370,000 clones in the sample, 11% to 15% are singletons; the top ten hold roughly 0.038%. The data are from a study of beta chain features in type 1 diabetes. Study background: Age, gender and cell yields were alike across patients and healthy donors. All samples yielded about 100 million examined sorted cells.

The sequence was collected from a man under 40 in good health. The sequenced material came from naive CD4+ T cells from blood.

The CDR3 is CARGEAVTYEQYF. The CDR3 DNA reads TGTGCCAGAGGAGAGGCCGTCACCTACGAGCAGTACTTC. This chain links TRBV19 with TRBJ2-7; D gene uncertain. Trimming removed 9 bases at V and 2 bases at J, with 14 bases between. Germline CDR1 is LNHDA and CDR2 is SQIVND (reference sequence). The CDR3 contains 13 residues. Looking up the rest from reference TRBV19 and TRBJ2-7 gives the full variable domain: DGGITQSPKYLFRKEGQNVTLSCEQNLNHDAMYWYRQDPGQGLRLIYYSQIVNDFQKGDIAEGYSVSREKKESFPLTVTSAQKNPTAFYLCARGEAVTYEQYFGPGTRLTVT.